This T cell receptor beta chain was sequenced during a study of graft-versus-host responses after intestinal transplantation. Study overall: Every transplant recipient was induced with anti-thymocyte globulin, then maintained on tacrolimus and steroids for two to three years. Findings of the study overall: GvH clones surfaced in recipient marrow, some emerging earlier in ileum or blood.

Using immunoSEQ multiplex PCR, the repertoire was profiled, and TCRdb retains in-frame clones only, with some absent. The sample holds about 85,000 clones, roughly 90% seen once. As to this clone: The antigen is unknown.

Per germline, CDR1 SGHTA and CDR2 FQGTGA. V lost 4 bases and J lost 1, with 11 bases in between. The CDR3 sequence is 14 residues long. The receptor comes from a human donor who was the organ donor for an intestinal transplant. The sample consisted of unstimulated CD8+ T cells sorted from spleen or lymph node cells, taken before transplant. This chain joins TRBV7-3 and TRBJ2-7; tentatively, D is TRBD1 (6 bases). CDR3 bases: TGTGCCAGCAGCTCGTTAGGGGGATCCTACGAGCAGTACTTC. Translation: CASSSLGGSYEQYF.